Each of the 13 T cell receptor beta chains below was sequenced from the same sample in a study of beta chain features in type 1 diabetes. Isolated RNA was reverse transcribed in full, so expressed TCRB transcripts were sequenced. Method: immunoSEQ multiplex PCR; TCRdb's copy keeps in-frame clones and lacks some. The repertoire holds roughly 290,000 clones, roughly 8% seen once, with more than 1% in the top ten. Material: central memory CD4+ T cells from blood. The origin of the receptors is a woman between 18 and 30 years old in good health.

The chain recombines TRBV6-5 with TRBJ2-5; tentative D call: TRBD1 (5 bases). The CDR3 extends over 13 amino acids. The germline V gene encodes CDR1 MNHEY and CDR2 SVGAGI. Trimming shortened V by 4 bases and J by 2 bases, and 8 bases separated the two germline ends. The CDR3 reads CASSWTTQETQYF. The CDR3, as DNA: TGTGCCAGCAGTTGGACAACACAAGAGACCCAGTACTTC.

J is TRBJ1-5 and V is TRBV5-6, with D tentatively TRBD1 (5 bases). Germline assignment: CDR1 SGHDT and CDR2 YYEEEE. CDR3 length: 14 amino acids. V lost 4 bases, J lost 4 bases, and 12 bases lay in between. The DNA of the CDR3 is TGTGCCAGCAGCGCTGGGGGGACGAATCAGCCCCAGCATTTT. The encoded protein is CASSAGGTNQPQHF. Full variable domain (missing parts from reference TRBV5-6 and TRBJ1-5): DAGVTQSPTHLIKTRGQQVTLRCSPKSGHDTVSWYQQALGQGPQFIFQYYEEEERQRGNFPDRFSGHQFPNYSSELNVNALLLGDSALYLCASSAGGTNQPQHFGDGTRLSIL.

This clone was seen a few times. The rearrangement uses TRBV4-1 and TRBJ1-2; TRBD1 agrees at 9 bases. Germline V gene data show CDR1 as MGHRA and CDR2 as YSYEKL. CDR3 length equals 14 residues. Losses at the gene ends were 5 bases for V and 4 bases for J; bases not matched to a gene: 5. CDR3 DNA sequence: TGCGCCAGCAGCTTCAGGGGACAGGGCTATGGCTACACCTTC. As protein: CASSFRGQGYGYTF.

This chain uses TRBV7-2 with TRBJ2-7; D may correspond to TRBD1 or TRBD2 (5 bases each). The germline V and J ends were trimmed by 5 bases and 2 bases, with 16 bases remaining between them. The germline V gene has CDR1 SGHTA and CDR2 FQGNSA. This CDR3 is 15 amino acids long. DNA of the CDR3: TGTGCCAGCAGCCTAGGGGCCCCACTAGCCTACGAGCAGTACTTC. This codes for CASSLGAPLAYEQYF.

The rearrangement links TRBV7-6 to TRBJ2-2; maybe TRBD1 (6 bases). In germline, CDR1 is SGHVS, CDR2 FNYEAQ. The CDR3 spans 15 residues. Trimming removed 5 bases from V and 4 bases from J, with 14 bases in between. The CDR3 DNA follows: TGTGCCAGCAGCGCCCCGACAGGTGGCACCGGGGAGCTGTTTTTT. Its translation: CASSAPTGGTGELFF.

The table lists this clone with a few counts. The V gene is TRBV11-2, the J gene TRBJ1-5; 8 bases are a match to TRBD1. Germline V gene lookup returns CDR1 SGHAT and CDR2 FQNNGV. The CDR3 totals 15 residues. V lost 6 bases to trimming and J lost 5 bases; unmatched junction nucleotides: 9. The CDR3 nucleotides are TGTGCCAGCAGACCGGGACAGGTGGCGGATCAGCCCCAGCATTTT. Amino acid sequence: CASRPGQVADQPQHF.

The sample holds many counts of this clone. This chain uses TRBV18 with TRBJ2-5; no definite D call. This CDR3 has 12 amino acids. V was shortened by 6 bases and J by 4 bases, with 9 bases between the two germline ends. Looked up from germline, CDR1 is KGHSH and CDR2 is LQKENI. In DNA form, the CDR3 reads TGTGCCAGCTCTCCCAGGTCAGAGACCCAGTACTTC. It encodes CASSPRSETQYF.

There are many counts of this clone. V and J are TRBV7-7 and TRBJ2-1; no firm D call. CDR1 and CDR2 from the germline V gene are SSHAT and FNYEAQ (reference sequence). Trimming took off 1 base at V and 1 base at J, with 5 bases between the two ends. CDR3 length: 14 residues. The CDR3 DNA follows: TGTGCCAGCAGCTTAGGTCCGTCCTACAATGAGCAGTTCTTC. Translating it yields CASSLGPSYNEQFF.

This chain's CDR3 is CASSITSGTGVEQYF. CDR3 nucleotide sequence: TGTGCCAGCAGCATAACCAGCGGGACAGGGGTCGAGCAGTACTTC. The chain employs TRBV5-4 and TRBJ2-7; 10 bases map to TRBD1. J gave up 6 bases and V 4 bases, and 10 bases lay outside the gene matches. There are 15 residues in the CDR3. Germline CDR1 reads SGHNT; CDR2 reads YYREEE (reference sequence).

For the CDR3, the DNA is TGCAGCGTTACCCGGACAGTCAATGAGCAGTTCTTC. It specifies CSVTRTVNEQFF. The chain carries TRBV29-1 and TRBJ2-1, with D perhaps TRBD1 (6 bases). Germline V gene lookup returns CDR1 SQVTM and CDR2 ANQGSEA. V lost 5 bases and J 6 bases, leaving 11 bases between the germline ends. The CDR3 contains 12 residues.

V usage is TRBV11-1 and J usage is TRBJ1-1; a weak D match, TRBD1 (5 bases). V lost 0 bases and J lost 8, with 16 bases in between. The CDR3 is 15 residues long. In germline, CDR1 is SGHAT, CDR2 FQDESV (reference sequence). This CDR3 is CASSLAQGPAREAFF. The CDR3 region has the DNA TGTGCCAGCAGCTTAGCTCAGGGACCAGCGAGAGAAGCTTTCTTT.

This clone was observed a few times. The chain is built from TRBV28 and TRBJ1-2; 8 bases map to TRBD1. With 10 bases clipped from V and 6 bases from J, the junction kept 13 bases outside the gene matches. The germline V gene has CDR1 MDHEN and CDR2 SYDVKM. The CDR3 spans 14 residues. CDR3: CATGFRGRLDGYTF. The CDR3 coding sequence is TGTGCCACCGGGTTCAGGGGGCGTTTAGATGGCTACACCTTC.

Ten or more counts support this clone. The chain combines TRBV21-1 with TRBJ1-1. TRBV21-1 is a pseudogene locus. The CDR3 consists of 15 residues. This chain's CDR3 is CASNPPRTVNTEAFF. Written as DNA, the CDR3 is TGTGCCAGCAACCCTCCCCGGACGGTGAACACTGAAGCTTTCTTT.